One and the same sample provided the 22 T cell receptor beta chains below, sequenced in a study of blood T cell repertoires in COVID-19. Sequencing used immunoSEQ multiplex PCR; TCRdb keeps in-frame clones, though not all of them. Of about 150,000 clones detected, 80% to 90% appear once; the ten largest clones hold approximately 2.8%. Sequenced: peripheral blood. The receptors were sampled from a woman aged 55-70 years with active COVID-19.

The chain uses TRBV27 and TRBJ2-5; possible D gene TRBD2, 6 bases. The V end was cut by 3 bases, the J end by 8 bases, with 13 bases between. This CDR3 is built from 13 residues. Germline V lookup: CDR1 MNHEY, CDR2 SMNVEV (reference sequence). The DNA for the CDR3 is TGTGCCAGCAGTTTGAGGTCCGGGGGAACCCAGTACTTC. This codes for CASSLRSGGTQYF.

The chain carries TRBV27 and TRBJ2-3; D not certain. The V gene lost 3 bases and the J gene lost 3 bases, with 7 bases spanning the gap. There are 13 residues in the CDR3. Germline lookup yields CDR1 MNHEY and CDR2 SMNVEV (reference sequence). CDR3 sequence: CASSLRPTDTQYF. The CDR3 DNA reads as TGTGCCAGCAGTTTGAGGCCAACAGATACGCAGTATTTT.

The chain has TRBV27 and TRBJ2-3; TRBD1 agrees at 7 bases. Unmatched junction bases numbered 5, after V lost 3 bases and J lost 2 bases. Germline-derived CDR1 and CDR2 are MNHEY and SMNVEV (reference sequence). CDR3 length: 15 residues. CDR3 region: CASSFGQGDTDTQYF. The CDR3 DNA follows: TGTGCCAGCAGTTTCGGGCAGGGGGACACAGATACGCAGTATTTT.

This chain joins TRBV7-2 and TRBJ2-5; TRBD2 is a possible D gene (6 bases). This CDR3 spans 15 amino acids. The germline V gene encodes CDR1 SGHTA and CDR2 FQGNSA. Deletions cut 2 bases from V and 7 bases from J, with 17 bases between. CDR3 DNA: TGTGCCAGCAGCTTAAGAGGGACTTCCGTGGGGACCCAGTACTTC. It codes for CASSLRGTSVGTQYF.

The chain has TRBV7-2 and TRBJ1-6; D is possibly TRBD1 (6 bases). The V gene's germline CDR1 is SGHTA and CDR2 FQGNSA. V was pared by 1 base and J by 9 bases, with 19 bases between. The CDR3 runs 17 residues. The CDR3 DNA follows: TGTGCCAGCAGCTTAGGGGTGTTCGGGGGGCGCTTTTCACCCCTCCACTTT. It translates to CASSLGVFGGRFSPLHF.

This rearrangement joins TRBV7-9 to TRBJ2-7, with TRBD2 identical over 14 bases. CDR1 SEHNR and CDR2 FQNEAQ come from the germline V gene (reference sequence). The ends lost 5 bases at V and 3 bases at J; junction bases unmatched: 6. CDR3 length equals 16 residues. CDR3 DNA: TGTGCCAGCAGCCACACGACTAGCGGGAGGGTCTACGAGCAGTACTTC. This sequence encodes CASSHTTSGRVYEQYF.

A note on this clone: This sample also contains other DNA sequences that code for the same CDR3. The chain uses TRBV6-5 and TRBJ1-1, with unresolved D. Germline CDR1 is MNHEY and CDR2 is SVGAGI. V lost 0 bases to trimming and J lost 1 base, with 9 bases between them. The CDR3 sequence is 15 residues long. In DNA form, the CDR3 reads TGTGCCAGCAGTTACTCGAATCGGAGGAACACTGAAGCTTTCTTT. This sequence encodes CASSYSNRRNTEAFF.

The chain uses TRBV6-5 and TRBJ1-5, with 9 bases aligning to TRBD1. The CDR3 is made up of 15 amino acids. Germline lookup yields CDR1 MNHEY and CDR2 SVGAGI. V shed 6 bases, J shed 4 bases, and the junction held 7 bases outside the gene matches. The CDR3 sequence is CASRPQQGANQPQHF. The CDR3 DNA follows: TGTGCCAGCAGGCCACAACAGGGGGCGAATCAGCCCCAGCATTTT.

This rearrangement joins TRBV6-1 to TRBJ2-2, with D possibly being TRBD2 (5 bases). The CDR3 runs 13 residues. The germline V and J ends were trimmed by 1 base and 5 bases, with 5 bases remaining between them. Germline V gives CDR1 MNHNS, CDR2 SASEGT. CDR3 nucleotides: TGTGCCAGCAGTGAAGGAGGGACCGGGGAGCTGTTTTTT. Encoded protein: CASSEGGTGELFF.

The chain employs TRBV18 and TRBJ2-7; D possibly corresponds to TRBD1 (5 bases). The CDR3 loop spans 15 amino acids. Germline CDR1 is KGHSH and CDR2 is LQKENI. Trimming stripped 3 bases from V and 0 bases from J, with 12 bases between. The CDR3 DNA follows: TGTGCCAGCTCACCTCTCCAGGGTAGCTCCTACGAGCAGTACTTC. Residues: CASSPLQGSSYEQYF.

The genes are TRBV7-2 and TRBJ1-5, with no clear D. Germline values: CDR1 SGHTA, CDR2 FQGNSA. The V end lost 2 bases, the J end lost 2 bases, and 7 bases lay between the germline ends. There are 14 residues in the CDR3. CDR3 bases: TGTGCCAGCAGCTTACAGGAAGGCAATCAGCCCCAGCATTTT. Translating it yields CASSLQEGNQPQHF.

The rearrangement uses TRBV7-6 and TRBJ1-2; a possible D gene is TRBD1 (6 bases). Trimming left V 5 bases short and J 3 bases short, with 16 bases between. This CDR3 is 15 amino acids long. Germline V CDR1 and CDR2: SGHVS, FNYEAQ. CDR3 in amino acids: CASSARGGRDYGYTF. The CDR3, as DNA: TGTGCCAGCAGCGCCAGGGGAGGGAGGGACTATGGCTACACCTTC.

This clone was recorded once. The chain combines TRBV4-1 with TRBJ2-5, with TRBD2 identical over 9 bases. Losses at the gene ends were 0 bases for V and 5 bases for J; bases not matched to a gene: 13. Germline V gene sequence: CDR1 MGHRA, CDR2 YSYEKL. The CDR3 length is 18 residues. The CDR3 region is CASSQDKGSGLASETQYF. CDR3 coding DNA: TGCGCCAGCAGCCAAGATAAGGGCTCGGGACTAGCCTCGGAGACCCAGTACTTC.

This clone was counted between two and nine times. This chain links TRBV11-2 with TRBJ1-2; D gene uncertain. The V and J ends lost 4 bases and 11 bases respectively, with 20 bases between them. The V gene's germline CDR1 is SGHAT and CDR2 FQNNGV. The CDR3 spans 14 residues. CDR3 amino acids: CASSSAAQLGRYTF. The CDR3 DNA reads TGTGCCAGCAGCTCCGCGGCCCAATTAGGAAGATACACCTTC.

The chain carries TRBV19 and TRBJ2-1; 7 bases are shared with TRBD2. The trim removed 6 bases at V and 9 bases at J, leaving 5 bases unmatched. The CDR3 has 12 residues. Germline V lookup: CDR1 LNHDA, CDR2 SQIVND (reference sequence). The chain's CDR3 is CASRAGVAEQFF. CDR3 nucleotide sequence: TGTGCCAGTAGGGCGGGAGTGGCTGAGCAGTTCTTC.

This chain links TRBV3-1 (or the pseudogene TRBV3-2) with TRBJ2-2; 9 nucleotides line up with TRBD2. V shed 5 bases and J 7 bases; nucleotides not matched to a gene: 8. Germline loops: CDR1 LGHDT, CDR2 YNNKEL (reference sequence). CDR3 length: 15 amino acids. The CDR3 DNA reads as TGTGCCAGCAGCACCCGACTAGCGGCCCTCGGGGAGCTGTTTTTT. Translated, it gives CASSTRLAALGELFF.

The rearrangement links TRBV6-5 to TRBJ2-7, with 9 bases matching TRBD1. Germline-derived CDR1 and CDR2 are MNHEY and SVGAGI. This CDR3 has 15 amino acids. J gave up 2 bases and V 6 bases, and 8 bases lay outside the gene matches. This CDR3 is CASRPLTGGAYEQYF. The CDR3 DNA reads TGTGCCAGCAGACCACTGACAGGGGGGGCCTACGAGCAGTACTTC.

V and J are TRBV27 and TRBJ1-3; the D is unclear. CDR1 and CDR2 from the germline V gene are MNHEY and SMNVEV (reference sequence). Trimming took 5 bases from V and 7 from J, leaving 12 bases between them. CDR3 length equals 13 residues. The CDR3 sequence is CASSPPGLNTIYF. The CDR3 nucleotides are TGTGCCAGCAGTCCCCCCGGACTGAACACCATATATTTT.

The V and J genes are TRBV20-1 and TRBJ1-1; D is undetermined. Germline values: CDR1 DFQATT, CDR2 SNEGSKA (reference sequence). The germline V and J ends were trimmed by 0 bases and 5 bases, with 4 bases remaining between them. This CDR3 is built from 11 residues. The chain's CDR3 is CSARDMTEAFF. The DNA of the CDR3 is TGCAGTGCTAGAGATATGACTGAAGCTTTCTTT.

The J gene is TRBJ2-1, the V gene TRBV12-3 or TRBV12-4; 7 nucleotides line up with TRBD1. The CDR3 is 13 amino acids. After removal of 6 bases from V and 15 bases from J, the junction contained 14 bases not matched to a gene. CDR3 sequence reads: CASSKIDRAGGFF. The CDR3 DNA reads as TGTGCCAGCAGCAAAATTGACAGGGCCGGCGGGTTCTTC.

The count of this clone is one. V and J are TRBV5-1 and TRBJ2-2; the match to TRBD1 covers 7 bases. With 0 bases clipped from V and 3 bases from J, the junction kept 14 bases outside the gene matches. Germline lookup yields CDR1 SGHRS and CDR2 YFSETQ. There are 19 residues in the CDR3. CDR3 nucleotides: TGCGCCAGCAGCTTGGTGTCGGGTGTTTACAGGGGAGACACCGGGGAGCTGTTTTTT. It is translated as CASSLVSGVYRGDTGELFF.

The chain recombines TRBV7-9 with TRBJ1-1, with a weak D call TRBD1 (5 bases). The CDR3 totals 12 residues. Germline-derived CDR1 and CDR2 are SEHNR and FQNEAQ (reference sequence). V lost 11 bases and J lost 4, with 14 bases in between. The CDR3 reads CALGREATEAFF. In DNA, the CDR3 is TGTGCCCTGGGCAGGGAGGCCACTGAAGCTTTCTTT.